The T cell receptor beta chain described here comes from a study of regulatory T cells in long-lasting Graves disease. Time point defined: persistent/refractory GD, antithyroid drugs over 5 years with positive TRAb. Following extraction of RNA from PBMCs, that RNA was used to make the TCR library. General observations from the study: Persistent-disease Graves' patients showed less TCR diversity than new cases. Peripheral blood was the sole material, not thyroid tissue. Sample size was small, which may have lowered accuracy.

Relying on iRepertoire HTBI primers and Arm-PCR of CDR3 regions, the team built TCR beta libraries. A single record per CDR3 protein comes from TCRdb applying MiXCR to the multiplex PCR reads. The sample has about 430,000 distinct CDR3 sequences; roughly 21% are singletons. This clonotype was seen just once. Its cognate antigen is unknown. J lost 3 bases, V lost 4 bases, and 9 bases had no gene match. CDR1 is SGDLS and CDR2 is YYNGEE in the germline V gene. The CDR3 length is 15 residues. The chain uses TRBV9 and TRBJ2-7, with 8 nucleotides matching TRBD2. The sample in question was peripheral blood mononuclear cells (PBMCs), obtained when the disease was refractory, from a patient treated with antithyroid drugs. The sequence came from a female donor with Graves disease. CDR3 coding DNA: TGTGCCAGCAGCATAGTTAGCGGGATCCTCTACGAGCAGTACTTC. This sequence encodes CASSIVSGILYEQYF.